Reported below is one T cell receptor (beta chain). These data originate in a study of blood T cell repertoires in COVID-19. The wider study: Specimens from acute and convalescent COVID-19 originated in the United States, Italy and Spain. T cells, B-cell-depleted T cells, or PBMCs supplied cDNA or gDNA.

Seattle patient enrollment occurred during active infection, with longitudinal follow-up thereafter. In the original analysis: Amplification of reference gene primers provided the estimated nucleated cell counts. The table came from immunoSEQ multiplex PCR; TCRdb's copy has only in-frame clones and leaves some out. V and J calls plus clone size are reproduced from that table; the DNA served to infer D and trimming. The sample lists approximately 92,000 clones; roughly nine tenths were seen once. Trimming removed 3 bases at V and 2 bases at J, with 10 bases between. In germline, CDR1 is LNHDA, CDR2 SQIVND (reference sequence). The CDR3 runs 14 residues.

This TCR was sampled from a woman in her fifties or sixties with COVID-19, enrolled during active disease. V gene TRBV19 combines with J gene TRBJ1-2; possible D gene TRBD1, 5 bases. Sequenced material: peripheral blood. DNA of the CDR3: TGTGCCAGTAGTATCGGGGGAGCAAACTATGGCTACACCTTC. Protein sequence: CASSIGGANYGYTF.